The rows below give T cell receptor beta chains drawn from one sample of a study of blood T cell repertoires in COVID-19. Here immunoSEQ multiplex PCR was the method, and the copy in TCRdb shows in-frame clones only, minus some. The table lists about 480,000 clones, about 85% of them singletons, with nearly 2% in the top ten. The specimen was PBMCs or T cells enriched from blood (not recorded which). The source of these receptors is a woman aged 18-29 years with acute COVID-19. Both conserved end residues are trimmed from each CDR3.

v_call: TRBV5-1; cdr3_aa: ASSLDGQGTGNTIY
v_call: TRBV11-2; cdr3_aa: ASSERRDTQY
v_call: TRBV7-2; cdr3_aa: ASSLGGGQGNYGYT
v_call: TRBV6-2/TRBV6-3; cdr3_aa: ASSYRGIPGTDTQY
v_call: TRBV20-1; cdr3_aa: SAPLTGNI
v_call: TRBV7-2; cdr3_aa: ASSLDSAGNNSPLH
v_call: TRBV28; cdr3_aa: ASTPSGQGVTGEQY
v_call: TRBV13; cdr3_aa: ASSSDQETQY
v_call: TRBV28; cdr3_aa: ASRTGGSPGANVLT
v_call: TRBV3-1/TRBV3-2; cdr3_aa: ASSQESVDRVAF
v_call: TRBV25-1; cdr3_aa: ASTSSGNTIY
v_call: TRBV7-9; cdr3_aa: ASSLAEKGGFIGYT
v_call: TRBV7-7; cdr3_aa: ASSWGQGESGELF
v_call: TRBV4-2; cdr3_aa: ASSRDRGSSNYGYT
v_call: TRBV9; cdr3_aa: ASSVNSADTIY